The 30 T cell receptor beta chains listed next were all sequenced from one sample in a study of T cell responses to AZD1222 COVID-19 vaccine. Clones were sequenced by immunoSEQ multiplex PCR, and TCRdb holds only the in-frame ones, with some missing. The sample shows some 80,000 clones, about 87% of them seen only once. The sample here was peripheral blood, taken 28 days after the second dose of the MenACWY control vaccine. The receptors were sampled from an adult who received the MenACWY meningococcal vaccine as a control.

V and J are TRBV3-1 (or the pseudogene TRBV3-2) and TRBJ2-1; 9 bases line up with TRBD1. CDR3 length: 16 amino acids. V trimming: 1 base; J trimming: 5 bases; junction bases outside the gene matches: 6. The V gene's germline CDR1 is LGHDT and CDR2 YNNKEL (reference sequence). CDR3: CASSQVKGQGNNEQFF. DNA of the CDR3: TGTGCCAGCAGCCAAGTAAAAGGACAGGGGAACAATGAGCAGTTCTTC.

There are a few counts of this clone. The rearrangement joins TRBV7-9 to TRBJ2-7; no firm D call. CDR1 is SEHNR and CDR2 is FQNEAQ in the germline V gene (reference sequence). CDR3 size: 13 residues. The V gene lost 3 bases and the J gene lost 3 bases, with 9 bases spanning the gap. DNA for the CDR3: TGTGCCAGCAGCTTCGATTTGAGCTACGAGCAGTACTTC. Protein: CASSFDLSYEQYF.

The genes are TRBV5-1 and TRBJ2-7, with D perhaps TRBD2 (5 bases). The CDR3 contains 16 residues. Germline V gene lookup returns CDR1 SGHRS and CDR2 YFSETQ. The V gene lost 1 base and the J gene lost 0 bases, with 14 bases spanning the gap. The chain's CDR3 is CASSLIGVPDSYEQYF. For the CDR3, the DNA is TGCGCCAGCAGCTTGATCGGGGTTCCCGACTCCTACGAGCAGTACTTC.

This CDR3 is CASSLLATKLFF. The CDR3 coding sequence is TGTGCCAGCAGTTTGTTGGCCACAAAACTGTTTTTT. This chain connects TRBV12-3 or TRBV12-4 to TRBJ1-4; D not resolved. Trimming cost V 3 bases and J 10 bases, with 9 bases left between them. This CDR3 comprises 12 residues.

The sample holds one count of this clone. The genes are TRBV7-2 and TRBJ1-2; 7 bases match TRBD1. V lost 4 bases and J lost 3; bases outside the gene matches: 8. In germline, CDR1 is SGHTA, CDR2 FQGNSA. The CDR3 length is 15 residues. Here the CDR3 DNA reads TGTGCCAGCAGCTCTAGGGCCGGGACAGACTATGGCTACACCTTC. Translation: CASSSRAGTDYGYTF.

With regard to this clone: Mismatch with germline at one junction end may stem from a read error. The gene calls are TRBV7-2 and TRBJ1-5; TRBD1 matches 7 bases. CDR1 is SGHTA and CDR2 is FQGNSA in the germline V gene. The CDR3 is 14 residues long. CDR3 amino acids: CASSLGGGNQPQHF. CDR3 DNA: TGTGCCAGCAGTTTAGGGGGCGGCAATCAGCCCCAGCATTTT.

The genes are TRBV19 and TRBJ2-2, with 10 bases lining up with TRBD1. The germline V gene encodes CDR1 LNHDA and CDR2 SQIVND (reference sequence). CDR3 length: 17 amino acids. Trimming took 5 bases from V and 5 from J; bases not matched to a gene: 11. CDR3 bases: TGTGCCAGTAGTTTCCCCCGGACAGGGGGGATAACCGGGGAGCTGTTTTTT. Protein product: CASSFPRTGGITGELFF.

The V call is TRBV29-1, the J call TRBJ1-2, with TRBD1 matching over 7 bases. Germline CDR1 and CDR2: SQVTM and ANQGSEA. This CDR3 has 12 amino acids. The trim removed 5 bases at V and 6 bases at J, leaving 6 bases unmatched. The CDR3 loop reads CSVRQGGDGYTF. The CDR3 bases are TGCAGCGTTCGACAGGGAGGGGATGGCTACACCTTC.

The chain carries TRBV7-3 and TRBJ2-1, with 10 positions matching TRBD2. Per the germline V gene, CDR1 is SGHTA and CDR2 is FQGTGA. This CDR3 has 17 residues. The J segment lost 6 bases and the V segment lost 4 bases, leaving 12 bases of the junction unmatched. The CDR3 is CASSSLSGGPPANEQFF. The DNA for the CDR3 is TGTGCCAGCAGCTCTCTTAGCGGGGGGCCCCCGGCCAATGAGCAGTTCTTC.

The CDR3 nucleotides are TGTGCCAGCAGTGACCGGGGGGGCTCCTACAATGAGCAGTTCTTC. The encoded protein is CASSDRGGSYNEQFF. V usage is TRBV6-4 and J usage is TRBJ2-1, with TRBD2 matching over 8 bases. Germline trimming cut 2 bases from V and 0 bases from J; bases unmatched to any gene: 0. This CDR3 has 15 amino acids. Germline V gene lookup returns CDR1 MRHNA and CDR2 SNTAGT.

This clone was seen repeatedly, ten times or more. The chain couples TRBV24-1 to TRBJ2-7, with D unclear. V dropped 4 bases and J dropped 1 base, with 4 bases sitting between them. This CDR3 is 12 amino acids long. Germline V gene sequence: CDR1 KGHDR, CDR2 SFDVKD. As DNA, the CDR3 is TGTGCCACCAGTGAATTATCCTACGAGCAGTACTTC. It encodes CATSELSYEQYF.

This clone has only one observation. The CDR3 sequence: CATSDQGGPQHF. The CDR3, as DNA: TGTGCCACCAGTGACCAGGGTGGACCCCAGCATTTT. The chain carries TRBV24-1 and TRBJ1-5; possibly TRBD1 for D (5 bases). The CDR3 has 12 amino acids. Per the germline V gene, CDR1 is KGHDR and CDR2 is SFDVKD. The V end lost 4 bases, the J end lost 10 bases, and 10 bases lay between the germline ends.

This chain connects TRBV29-1 to TRBJ1-5; 9 nucleotides agree with TRBD1. CDR1 and CDR2 from the germline V gene are SQVTM and ANQGSEA. The CDR3 has 13 amino acids. V lost 6 bases and J lost 7; bases outside the gene matches: 7. This chain's CDR3 is CSVGQGIDQPQHF. Written as DNA, the CDR3 is TGCAGCGTAGGACAGGGGATAGACCAGCCCCAGCATTTT.

The chain links TRBV27 to TRBJ1-2, with 7 bases aligning to TRBD1. Germline assignment: CDR1 MNHEY and CDR2 SMNVEV (reference sequence). The CDR3 consists of 15 residues. V lost 5 bases, J lost 1 base, and 7 bases stayed unmatched. In nucleotides, the CDR3 is TGTGCCAGCAGTGAGGGACAGACTCTTAACTATGGCTACACCTTC. This codes for CASSEGQTLNYGYTF.

This sequence joins TRBV29-1 and TRBJ1-1, with D tentatively TRBD1 (5 bases). From germline, CDR1 is SQVTM and CDR2 ANQGSEA. The length of the CDR3 is 14 residues. The V gene lost 2 bases and the J gene lost 1 base, with 11 bases spanning the gap. The CDR3: CSVELGGGNTEAFF. Here the CDR3 DNA reads TGCAGCGTTGAACTGGGGGGTGGGAACACTGAAGCTTTCTTT.

This chain connects TRBV5-5 to TRBJ2-1, with TRBD2 matching over 10 bases. Germline lookup yields CDR1 SGHKS and CDR2 YYEKEE (reference sequence). Germline trimming cut 6 bases from V and 6 bases from J; bases unmatched to any gene: 9. This CDR3 is 15 amino acids long. The CDR3 DNA is TGTGCCAGCAAGGGGCTAGCGGGGGCGTCCAATGAGCAGTTCTTC. Translation: CASKGLAGASNEQFF.

The rearrangement joins TRBV3-1 (or the pseudogene TRBV3-2) to TRBJ2-1; tentative D call: TRBD2 (5 bases). Trimming left V 1 base short and J 3 bases short, with 10 bases between. CDR3 length: 15 amino acids. Germline V gene lookup returns CDR1 LGHDT and CDR2 YNNKEL (reference sequence). DNA for the CDR3: TGTGCCAGCAGCCAAGCAGAGGGCCACTACAATGAGCAGTTCTTC. This translates into CASSQAEGHYNEQFF.

The J gene is TRBJ2-7, the V gene TRBV5-6, with D perhaps given as TRBD1 or TRBD2 (5 bases each). Germline loops: CDR1 SGHDT, CDR2 YYEEEE. The CDR3 has 13 amino acids. Trimming cost V 4 bases and J 6 bases, with 14 bases left between them. CDR3 sequence (DNA): TGTGCCAGCAGCCCGGACGTCGGGGCCGAGCAGTACTTC. This translates into CASSPDVGAEQYF.

The chain combines TRBV27 with TRBJ2-1, with D uncertain. V was trimmed by 3 bases and J by 0 bases, leaving 9 bases between them. This CDR3 has 15 residues. Per germline, CDR1 MNHEY and CDR2 SMNVEV (reference sequence). The CDR3 DNA sequence: TGTGCCAGCAGTTTGGGCCACCCCTCCTACAATGAGCAGTTCTTC. This translates into CASSLGHPSYNEQFF.

The chain employs TRBV20-1 and TRBJ1-2; maybe TRBD1 (5 bases). V was pared by 3 bases and J by 4 bases, with 12 bases between. The CDR3 sequence is 13 residues long. Germline V gene data show CDR1 as DFQATT and CDR2 as SNEGSKA (reference sequence). The CDR3, as DNA: TGCAGTGCTAGTGAAGAGGGGCCCTATGGCTACACCTTC. Amino acid sequence: CSASEEGPYGYTF.

The chain employs TRBV5-1 and TRBJ1-1, with D perhaps TRBD1 (5 bases). Germline CDR1 is SGHRS and CDR2 is YFSETQ. V dropped 3 bases and J dropped 3 bases, with 15 bases sitting between them. CDR3 length: 15 amino acids. The CDR3 is CASSSPGGSDTEAFF. The CDR3 bases are TGCGCCAGCAGCTCCCCTGGGGGGTCGGACACTGAAGCTTTCTTT. The full variable domain, completed using reference TRBV5-1 and TRBJ1-1, is KAGVTQTPRYLIKTRGQQVTLSCSPISGHRSVSWYQQTPGQGLQFLFEYFSETQRNKGNFPGRFSGRQFSNSRSEMNVSTLELGDSALYLCASSSPGGSDTEAFFGQGTRLTVV.

The V call is TRBV5-1, the J call TRBJ1-5; 7 positions agree with TRBD1. J gave up 0 bases and V 5 bases, and 5 bases lay outside the gene matches. CDR3 size: 15 residues. Germline-derived CDR1 and CDR2 are SGHRS and YFSETQ. Written as DNA, the CDR3 is TGCGCCAGCAGTCCCGGGACAGTTAGCAATCAGCCCCAGCATTTT. Protein: CASSPGTVSNQPQHF.

CDR3 region: CASSQGTGRINSPLHF. For the CDR3, the DNA is TGTGCCAGCAGTCAGGGGACAGGGAGGATTAATTCACCCCTCCACTTT. This rearrangement joins TRBV27 to TRBJ1-6; 9 bases are a match to TRBD1. The CDR3 is 16 residues long. The germline V gene encodes CDR1 MNHEY and CDR2 SMNVEV (reference sequence). J was trimmed by 6 bases and V by 5 bases; bases with no gene match: 8.

This chain joins TRBV5-6 and TRBJ1-2, with D perhaps matching TRBD1 (5 bases). The CDR3 runs 13 residues. Trimming took off 2 bases at V and 8 bases at J, with 13 bases between the two ends. In germline, CDR1 is SGHDT, CDR2 YYEEEE. This chain's CDR3 is CASSLQLGDGYTF. The CDR3 bases are TGTGCCAGCAGCTTACAGCTGGGGGACGGCTACACCTTC.

V usage is TRBV6-1 and J usage is TRBJ1-2; the D is unclear. V lost 2 bases, J lost 1 base, and 17 bases lay in between. The CDR3 runs to 17 residues. Germline CDR1 is MNHNS and CDR2 is SASEGT. The CDR3 DNA is TGTGCCAGCAGTGAAATGGTTGGAAAGGGATTTAACTATGGCTACACCTTC. Its protein product is CASSEMVGKGFNYGYTF.

The chain has TRBV11-2 and TRBJ1-2; no definite D call. The CDR3 length is 17 residues. The germline gives CDR1 SGHAT, CDR2 FQNNGV. Deletions cut 0 bases from V and 2 bases from J, with 16 bases between. The CDR3 region is CASSLDLSGGSNYGYTF. CDR3 nucleotide sequence: TGTGCCAGCAGCTTAGATCTCTCGGGAGGGTCCAACTATGGCTACACCTTC.

The gene calls are TRBV6-5 and TRBJ2-5; the D gene could be TRBD1 or TRBD2 (6 bases each). The germline V gene encodes CDR1 MNHEY and CDR2 SVGAGI. V dropped 3 bases and J dropped 2 bases, with 10 bases sitting between them. This CDR3 has 14 amino acids. The CDR3 loop is CASSYRGEQETQYF. The CDR3 DNA reads as TGTGCCAGCAGTTATAGGGGGGAGCAAGAGACCCAGTACTTC.

The chain recombines TRBV5-5 with TRBJ1-1; D ambiguous. The germline gives CDR1 SGHKS, CDR2 YYEKEE (reference sequence). V was shortened by 5 bases and J by 0 bases, with 17 bases between the two germline ends. This CDR3 contains 16 residues. CDR3 in amino acids: CASSPIPGNMNTEAFF. The CDR3 DNA reads TGTGCCAGCAGTCCAATACCGGGGAATATGAACACTGAAGCTTTCTTT.

V and J are TRBV28 and TRBJ2-7, with D possibly matching TRBD1 (5 bases). Germline-derived CDR1 and CDR2 are MDHEN and SYDVKM. This CDR3 is 11 amino acids long. Trimming removed 8 bases from V and 6 bases from J, with 11 bases in between. CDR3: CASETGPEQYF. The CDR3, as DNA: TGTGCCAGCGAAACAGGACCCGAGCAGTACTTC.

V usage is TRBV5-6 and J usage is TRBJ1-6; 7 nucleotides align to TRBD1. Germline values: CDR1 SGHDT, CDR2 YYEEEE. Germline trimming cut 4 bases from V and 8 bases from J; bases unmatched to any gene: 9. This CDR3 has 15 residues. The CDR3: CASSQQTGMDSPLHF. The CDR3 DNA follows: TGTGCCAGCAGCCAGCAGACAGGGATGGATTCACCCCTCCACTTT.